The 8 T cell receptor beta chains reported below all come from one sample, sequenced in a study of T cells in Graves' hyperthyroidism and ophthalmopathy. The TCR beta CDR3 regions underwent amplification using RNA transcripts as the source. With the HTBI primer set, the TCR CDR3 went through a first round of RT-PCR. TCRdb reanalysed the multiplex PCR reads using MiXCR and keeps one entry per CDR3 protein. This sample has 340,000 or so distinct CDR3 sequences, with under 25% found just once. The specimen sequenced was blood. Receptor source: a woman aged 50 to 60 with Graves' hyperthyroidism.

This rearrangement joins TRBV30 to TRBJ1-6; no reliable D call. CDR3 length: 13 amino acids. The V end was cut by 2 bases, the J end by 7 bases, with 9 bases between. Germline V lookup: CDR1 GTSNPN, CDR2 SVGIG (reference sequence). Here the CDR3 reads CAWSLEINSPLHF. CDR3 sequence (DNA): TGTGCCTGGAGTCTGGAGATAAATTCACCCCTCCACTTT.

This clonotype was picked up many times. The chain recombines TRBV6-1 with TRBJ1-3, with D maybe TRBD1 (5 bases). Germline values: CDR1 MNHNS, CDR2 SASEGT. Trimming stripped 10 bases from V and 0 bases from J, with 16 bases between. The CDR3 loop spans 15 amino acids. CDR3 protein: CATGQSFSSGNTIYF. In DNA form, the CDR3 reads TGTGCCACAGGGCAGAGTTTTAGCTCTGGAAACACCATATATTTT.

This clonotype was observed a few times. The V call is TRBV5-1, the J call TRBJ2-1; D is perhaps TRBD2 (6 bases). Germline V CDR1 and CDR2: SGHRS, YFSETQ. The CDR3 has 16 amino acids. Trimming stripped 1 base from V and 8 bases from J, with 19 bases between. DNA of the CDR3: TGCGCCAGCAGCTTGATGGGAGCGGGCTCGTCGGATGAGCAGTTCTTC. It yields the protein CASSLMGAGSSDEQFF.

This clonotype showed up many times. In DNA, the CDR3 is TGTGCCATCAGTGAGACTAGCAGCCAAGAGACCCAGTACTTC. This sequence encodes CAISETSSQETQYF. V usage is TRBV10-3 and J usage is TRBJ2-5, with D possibly being TRBD2 (6 bases). Trimming cost V 2 bases and J 1 base, with 8 bases left between them. The CDR3 loop spans 14 amino acids. The germline gives CDR1 ENHRY, CDR2 SYGVKD.

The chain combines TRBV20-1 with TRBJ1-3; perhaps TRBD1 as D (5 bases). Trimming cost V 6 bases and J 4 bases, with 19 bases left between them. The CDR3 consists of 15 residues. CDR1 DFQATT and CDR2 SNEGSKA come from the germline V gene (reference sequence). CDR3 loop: CSAQPVRGAGNTIYF. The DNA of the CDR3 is TGCAGTGCCCAGCCGGTCAGAGGGGCAGGAAACACCATATATTTT.

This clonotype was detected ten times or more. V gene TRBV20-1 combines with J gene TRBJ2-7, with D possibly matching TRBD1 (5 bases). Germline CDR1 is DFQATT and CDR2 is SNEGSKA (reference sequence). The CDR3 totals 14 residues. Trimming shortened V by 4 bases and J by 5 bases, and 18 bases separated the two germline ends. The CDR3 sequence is CSAIRQGARDEQYF. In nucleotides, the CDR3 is TGCAGTGCTATTAGACAAGGGGCGAGAGACGAGCAGTACTTC.

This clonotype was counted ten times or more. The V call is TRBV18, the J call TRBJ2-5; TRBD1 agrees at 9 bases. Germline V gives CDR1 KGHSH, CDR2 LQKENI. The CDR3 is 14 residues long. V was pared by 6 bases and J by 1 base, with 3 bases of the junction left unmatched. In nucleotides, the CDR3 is TGTGCCAGCTCGGACAGGGGCTTCCAAGAGACCCAGTACTTC. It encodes CASSDRGFQETQYF.

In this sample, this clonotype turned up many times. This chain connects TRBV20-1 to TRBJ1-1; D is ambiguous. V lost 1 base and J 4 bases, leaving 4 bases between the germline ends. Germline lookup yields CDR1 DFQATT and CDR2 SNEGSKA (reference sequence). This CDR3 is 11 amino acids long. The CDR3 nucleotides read TGCAGTGCTAGAGGGAGCACTGAAGCTTTCTTT. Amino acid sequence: CSARGSTEAFF.